This is a list of T cell receptor beta chains from one sample in a study of Graves' ophthalmopathy and Graves' hyperthyroidism. TCRdb reanalysed the multiplex PCR reads using MiXCR and keeps one entry per CDR3 protein. The data contain about 480,000 distinct CDR3 sequences, approximately 14% of them singletons. The specimen was blood. The origin of the receptors is a woman aged 25 to 45 with Graves' ophthalmopathy. Each CDR3 is given with its conserved first and last residue. D genes are given only for firm matches. Not all rows give a size; the values are once, few, many and, for expanded clones, a class.

cdr3_nt: TGCAGTGCTAGCATCGACAGCACCGGGGAGCTGTTTTTT; cdr3_aa: CSASIDSTGELFF; d_call: NA; v_call: TRBV20-1; j_call: TRBJ2-2; clone_size: many
cdr3_nt: TGCAGTGCTAGCAGGGACTCTCGTCACGAGCAGTACTTC; cdr3_aa: CSASRDSRHEQYF; d_call: NA; v_call: TRBV20-1; j_call: TRBJ2-7; clone_size: many
cdr3_nt: TGTGCCAGCAGTGAAGCCAGCGGGCTGAGGTCCTACGAGCAGTACTTC; cdr3_aa: CASSEASGLRSYEQYF; d_call: NA; v_call: TRBV2; j_call: TRBJ2-7; clone_size: NA
cdr3_nt: TGTGCCAGCAGTTTCGGACCAGGGGTTGGCACTGAAGCTTTCTTT; cdr3_aa: CASSFGPGVGTEAFF; d_call: NA; v_call: TRBV12-3/TRBV12-4; j_call: TRBJ1-1; clone_size: many
cdr3_nt: TGCAGCGTTGGGGGACACAATTTTAACTATGGCTACACCTTC; cdr3_aa: CSVGGHNFNYGYTF; d_call: NA; v_call: TRBV29-1; j_call: TRBJ1-2; clone_size: few
cdr3_nt: TGTGCCAGCAGCCAAATTGACAGGGATCAGCCCCAGCATTTT; cdr3_aa: CASSQIDRDQPQHF; d_call: TRBD1; v_call: TRBV12-3/TRBV12-4; j_call: TRBJ1-5; clone_size: many
cdr3_nt: TGCAGTGCTAGTGGTCCGTTAATAACTCGCACTGAAGCTTTCTTT; cdr3_aa: CSASGPLITRTEAFF; d_call: NA; v_call: TRBV20-1; j_call: TRBJ1-1; clone_size: many
cdr3_nt: TGTGCCAGCAGTTGGAGGACAGGGAAGTACGAGCAGTACTTC; cdr3_aa: CASSWRTGKYEQYF; d_call: TRBD1; v_call: TRBV6-5; j_call: TRBJ2-7; clone_size: many
cdr3_nt: TGTGCCACCTCTGGACAGGAGAACTATGGCTACACCTTC; cdr3_aa: CATSGQENYGYTF; d_call: TRBD1; v_call: TRBV24-1; j_call: TRBJ1-2; clone_size: many
cdr3_nt: TGTGCCTGGGCCTGGCGGTATGGCTACACCTTC; cdr3_aa: CAWAWRYGYTF; d_call: NA; v_call: TRBV30; j_call: TRBJ1-2; clone_size: many
cdr3_nt: TGTGCCAGCAGCCACGGGACCTCGGGGACCCAGTACTTC; cdr3_aa: CASSHGTSGTQYF; d_call: NA; v_call: TRBV6-1; j_call: TRBJ2-5; clone_size: NA
cdr3_nt: TGTGCCAGCAGTTTTATGGGGGCTGAAGCTTTCTTT; cdr3_aa: CASSFMGAEAFF; d_call: NA; v_call: TRBV12-3/TRBV12-4; j_call: TRBJ1-1; clone_size: many
cdr3_nt: TGTGCCTGGAGTCCGTCGGAGACCCAGTACTTC; cdr3_aa: CAWSPSETQYF; d_call: NA; v_call: TRBV30; j_call: TRBJ2-5; clone_size: NA
cdr3_nt: TGCGCCAGCAGCCCCGGTGGTAGAGGGAACTATGGTTACACCTTC; cdr3_aa: CASSPGGRGNYGYTF; d_call: NA; v_call: TRBV10-1; j_call: TRBJ1-2; clone_size: NA
cdr3_nt: TGTGCCAGCTCAAGACTCCCCACCACAGGGGGCAGCAATCAGCCCCAGCATTTT; cdr3_aa: CASSRLPTTGGSNQPQHF; d_call: TRBD1; v_call: TRBV19; j_call: TRBJ1-5; clone_size: many
cdr3_nt: TGTGCCAGCAGCTTAGGTAGCAACGAAGCTTTCTTT; cdr3_aa: CASSLGSNEAFF; d_call: NA; v_call: TRBV7-9; j_call: TRBJ1-1; clone_size: many
cdr3_nt: TGTGCCAGCAGCCAAGTTACAGGGGACACTGAAGCTTTCTTT; cdr3_aa: CASSQVTGDTEAFF; d_call: TRBD1; v_call: TRBV14; j_call: TRBJ1-1; clone_size: many
cdr3_nt: TGTGCCAGCTCACCACCCGGGCCGGATCAGCCCCAGCATTTT; cdr3_aa: CASSPPGPDQPQHF; d_call: NA; v_call: TRBV18; j_call: TRBJ1-5; clone_size: few
cdr3_nt: TGTGCCAGCAGCCTCCGAACCTTTAATAAGCATTCACCCCTCCACTTT; cdr3_aa: CASSLRTFNKHSPLHF; d_call: NA; v_call: TRBV13; j_call: TRBJ1-6; clone_size: NA
cdr3_nt: TGTGCCAGCCCGAACCCTAACACCGGGGAGCTGTTTTTT; cdr3_aa: CASPNPNTGELFF; d_call: NA; v_call: TRBV28; j_call: TRBJ2-2; clone_size: many
cdr3_nt: TGCAGTGCGGTCTCCCAGGGGGAGGGCACTGAAGCTTTCTTT; cdr3_aa: CSAVSQGEGTEAFF; d_call: TRBD1; v_call: TRBV20-1; j_call: TRBJ1-1; clone_size: many
cdr3_nt: TGCGCCAGCAGCAATAGGTCCTCTGGGGCCAACGTCCTGACTTTC; cdr3_aa: CASSNRSSGANVLTF; d_call: NA; v_call: TRBV5-1; j_call: TRBJ2-6; clone_size: few
cdr3_nt: TGTGCCAGCTCACCACCTATAGACACCGGGGAGCTGTTTTTT; cdr3_aa: CASSPPIDTGELFF; d_call: NA; v_call: TRBV18; j_call: TRBJ2-2; clone_size: few
cdr3_nt: TGTGCCAGCAGCCAGAACCACGGCAATCAGCCCCAGCATTTT; cdr3_aa: CASSQNHGNQPQHF; d_call: NA; v_call: TRBV3-1; j_call: TRBJ1-5; clone_size: NA
cdr3_nt: TGTGCCACGATCCCGGGACAGGCTAATGGCTACACCTTC; cdr3_aa: CATIPGQANGYTF; d_call: TRBD1; v_call: TRBV28; j_call: TRBJ1-2; clone_size: many
cdr3_nt: TGTGCCAGCTCAGGACAGATGAAACAAGAGACCCAGTACTTC; cdr3_aa: CASSGQMKQETQYF; d_call: NA; v_call: TRBV18; j_call: TRBJ2-5; clone_size: NA
cdr3_nt: TGTGCCAGCAGTTACCCGGCAGGGTCGATCACTGAAGCTTTCTTT; cdr3_aa: CASSYPAGSITEAFF; d_call: NA; v_call: TRBV6-5; j_call: TRBJ1-1; clone_size: many
cdr3_nt: TGCAGTGCTAGCGGACACCCTTCTTACGAGCAGTACTTC; cdr3_aa: CSASGHPSYEQYF; d_call: NA; v_call: TRBV20-1; j_call: TRBJ2-7; clone_size: many
cdr3_nt: TGTGCCAGCAGTGATGTGGACAAGGGGAACTATGGCTACACCTTC; cdr3_aa: CASSDVDKGNYGYTF; d_call: NA; v_call: TRBV2; j_call: TRBJ1-2; clone_size: NA
cdr3_nt: TGTGCCAGCAGTCCCCCGTCTATCTATGGCTACACCTTC; cdr3_aa: CASSPPSIYGYTF; d_call: NA; v_call: TRBV28; j_call: TRBJ1-2; clone_size: many
cdr3_nt: TGTGCCAGCAGCTTTAGCCGTACCTACGAGCAGTACTTC; cdr3_aa: CASSFSRTYEQYF; d_call: NA; v_call: TRBV11-2; j_call: TRBJ2-7; clone_size: many
cdr3_nt: TGTGCCAGCAGCAAGGTGGGCAGGAACACTGAAGCTTTCTTT; cdr3_aa: CASSKVGRNTEAFF; d_call: NA; v_call: TRBV12-3/TRBV12-4; j_call: TRBJ1-1; clone_size: many
cdr3_nt: TGTGCCAGCAGCCTGACGGTAGGGAGATACGAGCAGTACTTC; cdr3_aa: CASSLTVGRYEQYF; d_call: NA; v_call: TRBV5-5; j_call: TRBJ2-7; clone_size: NA
cdr3_nt: TGTGCCAGCAGTTCCGCGGGACGGCAAGAGACCCAGTACTTC; cdr3_aa: CASSSAGRQETQYF; d_call: NA; v_call: TRBV6-5; j_call: TRBJ2-5; clone_size: many
cdr3_nt: TGTGCCAGCAGCTATGCCGGGACAGGGAATTCACCCCTCCACTTT; cdr3_aa: CASSYAGTGNSPLHF; d_call: TRBD1; v_call: TRBV7-9; j_call: TRBJ1-6; clone_size: many
cdr3_nt: TGTGCCAGCAGCTTAGACCCCGCTTCTGGGGCCAACGTCCTGACTTTC; cdr3_aa: CASSLDPASGANVLTF; d_call: NA; v_call: TRBV11-2; j_call: TRBJ2-6; clone_size: few
cdr3_nt: TGTGCCAGCAATCAACCAGGGTACGAGCAGTACTTC; cdr3_aa: CASNQPGYEQYF; d_call: NA; v_call: TRBV6-5; j_call: TRBJ2-7; clone_size: many
cdr3_nt: TGTGCCAGCAGTTCGGCGGGGGGCAGGGAGACCCAGTACTTC; cdr3_aa: CASSSAGGRETQYF; d_call: TRBD2; v_call: TRBV28; j_call: TRBJ2-5; clone_size: many
cdr3_nt: TGTGCCAGCAGGGGATCAGGGGGCGCGGGTTCGGAGACCCAGTACTTC; cdr3_aa: CASRGSGGAGSETQYF; d_call: TRBD1; v_call: TRBV28; j_call: TRBJ2-5; clone_size: many
cdr3_nt: TGCAGTGCTAGAGAGGGCCCGGGGACTAGCGGGATACACGAGCAGTACTTC; cdr3_aa: CSAREGPGTSGIHEQYF; d_call: TRBD2; v_call: TRBV20-1; j_call: TRBJ2-7; clone_size: many
cdr3_nt: TGCGCCAGCAGCCCAGGGACCCGCGTGAGCGGGGAGCAGTACTTC; cdr3_aa: CASSPGTRVSGEQYF; d_call: NA; v_call: TRBV4-1; j_call: TRBJ2-7; clone_size: NA
cdr3_nt: TGTGCCAGCAGCCCACGGGGGGGAGGAAACTATGGCTACACCTTC; cdr3_aa: CASSPRGGGNYGYTF; d_call: NA; v_call: TRBV12-3/TRBV12-4; j_call: TRBJ1-2; clone_size: many
cdr3_nt: TGTGCCAGCACGGTACTCTATGGCTACACCTTC; cdr3_aa: CASTVLYGYTF; d_call: NA; v_call: TRBV6-5; j_call: TRBJ1-2; clone_size: many
cdr3_nt: TGTGCCAGCAGTCGGGCCGATAGCAATCAGCCCCAGCATTTT; cdr3_aa: CASSRADSNQPQHF; d_call: NA; v_call: TRBV27; j_call: TRBJ1-5; clone_size: many
cdr3_nt: TGTGCCAGTAGTAACAGACAGGGCCGGGAGCTGTTTTTT; cdr3_aa: CASSNRQGRELFF; d_call: TRBD1; v_call: TRBV19; j_call: TRBJ2-2; clone_size: NA
cdr3_nt: TGTGCCAGCACCAAGACAGGGGGCTGGCATACGACCCCGGGGGGCTACACCTTC; cdr3_aa: CASTKTGGWHTTPGGYTF; d_call: TRBD1; v_call: TRBV12-3/TRBV12-4; j_call: TRBJ1-2; clone_size: many
cdr3_nt: TGCGCCAGCAGCAGCGGGACAGAGCATCAGCCCCAGCATTTT; cdr3_aa: CASSSGTEHQPQHF; d_call: TRBD1; v_call: TRBV5-1; j_call: TRBJ1-5; clone_size: NA
cdr3_nt: TGTGCCAGCAGCTTAAGCAGGGGGCACCCGACCCAGTACTTC; cdr3_aa: CASSLSRGHPTQYF; d_call: TRBD1; v_call: TRBV3-1; j_call: TRBJ2-5; clone_size: many
cdr3_nt: TGTGCCAGCAGGCAGGACGGAGTGGAGACCCAGTACTTC; cdr3_aa: CASRQDGVETQYF; d_call: NA; v_call: TRBV6-1; j_call: TRBJ2-5; clone_size: NA
cdr3_nt: TGTGCCAGCAACCTTCACGGGACGAGGGTATACTTC; cdr3_aa: CASNLHGTRVYF; d_call: NA; v_call: TRBV6-1; j_call: TRBJ2-7; clone_size: NA
cdr3_nt: TGCGCCAGCAGCTGGGGGACGTCCGCCTACGAGCAGTACTTC; cdr3_aa: CASSWGTSAYEQYF; d_call: NA; v_call: TRBV5-1; j_call: TRBJ2-7; clone_size: many
cdr3_nt: TGCAGTGCTCGGGAGGGCGACTATGGCTACACCTTC; cdr3_aa: CSAREGDYGYTF; d_call: NA; v_call: TRBV20-1; j_call: TRBJ1-2; clone_size: few
cdr3_nt: TGCAGTGCTAGAGACTCCAGGGGCCTCACTGAAGCTTTCTTT; cdr3_aa: CSARDSRGLTEAFF; d_call: NA; v_call: TRBV20-1; j_call: TRBJ1-1; clone_size: many
cdr3_nt: TGTGCCAGCAGCCCGGATTACGGCGCCGGGGAGCTGTTTTTT; cdr3_aa: CASSPDYGAGELFF; d_call: NA; v_call: TRBV9; j_call: TRBJ2-2; clone_size: NA
cdr3_nt: TGCGCCAGCACCTCGGGAGGGCTCGACGGGGAGCTGTTTTTT; cdr3_aa: CASTSGGLDGELFF; d_call: TRBD2; v_call: TRBV5-1; j_call: TRBJ2-2; clone_size: few